A selection of T cell receptor beta chains follows, all from one sample in a study of blood T cell repertoires in COVID-19. The assay was immunoSEQ multiplex PCR, and TCRdb's table has in-frame clones only and misses some. The sample has over 200,000 clones; about 85% are singletons. Sequenced: PBMCs or T cells enriched from blood (not recorded which). All receptors derive from a man younger than 45 who had recovered from COVID-19. Each CDR3 is given without its conserved first and last residue. A D gene is named only where the DNA matches it firmly.

j_call d_call v_call cdr3_aa
TRBJ1-3 - TRBV18 ASSPDMVDTIY
TRBJ2-2 - TRBV24-1 ATSHGPLGTGELF
TRBJ2-1 - TRBV9 ASSVGQYNEQF
TRBJ1-1 TRBD1 TRBV14 ASSQDWDRAF
TRBJ2-5 TRBD1 TRBV6-2/TRBV6-3 ASSSGTGRETQY
TRBJ1-1 - TRBV7-3 ASSLEDSTEAF
TRBJ1-3 - TRBV5-6 ASSLAVTALSGNTIY
TRBJ2-1 - TRBV29-1 SVGQGNEQF
TRBJ2-7 - TRBV18 ASSLETGAYEQY
TRBJ2-2 - TRBV19 ASSKSANTGELF
TRBJ1-5 TRBD1 TRBV29-1 SAVRDRGQPQH
TRBJ2-1 - TRBV28 ASSPPTGMASWQF
TRBJ2-7 - TRBV5-8 ASSQANEQY
TRBJ1-5 - TRBV28 ASSVAGTWSVQPQH
TRBJ1-1 - TRBV12-3/TRBV12-4 ATTGTAGSAF
TRBJ1-5 TRBD1 TRBV7-2 ASSAGQGWSQPQH
TRBJ1-3 - TRBV25-1 ASSEYFAMY
TRBJ1-5 TRBD1 TRBV10-3 AMLMTRDRGPHYSNQPQH
TRBJ1-5 - TRBV5-5 ASSFTGSNQPQH
TRBJ1-6 - TRBV7-2 ASSSQGYYNSPLH
TRBJ2-7 - TRBV19 ASRRQEGYEQY
TRBJ1-1 TRBD1 TRBV18 ASLGTGEEGIPEAF
TRBJ2-5 - TRBV3-1/TRBV3-2 ASSQGKRLAQETQY
TRBJ2-5 - TRBV6-5 AAGPGLIETQY
TRBJ1-2 TRBD1 TRBV5-5 ASSLASGQAWFGYT
TRBJ2-7 TRBD2 TRBV5-1 ASSLQSTSGVYEQY
TRBJ2-1 TRBD1 TRBV3-1/TRBV3-2 ASSGAQGAQDNEQF
TRBJ1-1 TRBD1 TRBV4-2 ASSLPSGTGGAEAF
TRBJ1-5 - TRBV2 ASMTGTYQPQH
TRBJ2-2 - TRBV29-1 SVGSGFTGELF
TRBJ2-7 - TRBV5-1 ASSRGAVYEQY